This T cell receptor beta chain was sequenced during a study of spatial heterogeneity in lung cancer. Overall study findings and caveats: The study found ubiquitous expanded tumor TCRs in blood more at resection than follow-up.

TCR cDNA molecules each carried a unique molecular identifier. One entry per CDR3 protein results from TCRdb running MiXCR on the 5' RACE reads. The data contain 30,000 to 45,000 distinct CDR3 sequences, more than 7% of them singletons. V lost 4 bases and J lost 3; bases outside the gene matches: 5. The CDR3 is made up of 15 amino acids. CDR1 SGHTA and CDR2 FQGNSA come from the germline V gene. Time point meaning: sample taken at primary tumor resection. The donors, approximately 66 patients with untreated early-stage non-small cell lung cancer, provided the samples. Unsorted tumor, nontumor lung tissue or cryopreserved PBMC supplied the whole RNA. This clonotype was recorded at least ten times. Its antigen remains unknown.

The V gene is TRBV7-2, the J gene TRBJ1-2, with 10 bases aligning to TRBD1. The clonotype comes from a female donor with early-stage non-small cell lung cancer. The sequenced sample was PBMCs, obtained at surgery. The CDR3 region is CASSSGTGEDYGYTF. The CDR3 bases are TGTGCCAGCAGCTCCGGGACAGGGGAGGACTATGGCTACACCTTC.